These 31 T cell receptor beta chains came from one sample sequenced in a study of T cell repertoires in cytomegalovirus infection. Using its own MiXCR run on the reads, TCRdb lists one record per CDR3 protein. The table records some 350,000 distinct CDR3 sequences, less than 20% of them present only once. The sample consisted of PBMCs. The receptor set was obtained from a human donor in good health (CMV status not recorded). Some clones in this sample may be carry-over from other donors' samples.

In its sample, this clonotype was seen many times. The chain employs TRBV15 and TRBJ2-1, with D possibly matching TRBD2 (6 bases). The CDR3 loop spans 15 amino acids. Germline assignment: CDR1 LNHNV and CDR2 YYDKDF (reference sequence). The V gene lost 0 bases and the J gene lost 2 bases, with 8 bases spanning the gap. CDR3 DNA sequence: TGTGCCACCAGCAGAGATCCGGGGGCCTACAATGAGCAGTTCTTC. This gives the protein CATSRDPGAYNEQFF. Full variable domain (rest looked up from reference TRBV15 and TRBJ2-1): DAMVIQNPRYQVTQFGKPVTLSCSQTLNHNVMYWYQQKSSQAPKLLFHYYDKDFNNEADTPDNFQSRRPNTSFCFLDIRSPGLGDTAMYLCATSRDPGAYNEQFFGPGTRLTVL.

This clonotype was observed a few times. This rearrangement joins TRBV6-1 to TRBJ2-5; perhaps TRBD2 as D (6 bases). The CDR3 consists of 15 residues. The germline CDR1 and CDR2 sequences are MNHNS and SASEGT. The V and J ends lost 6 bases and 5 bases respectively, with 19 bases between them. CDR3 protein: CASRGVGREWETQYF. The CDR3 DNA reads TGTGCCAGCAGGGGGGTGGGTCGGGAGTGGGAGACCCAGTACTTC.

This clonotype occurred a few times. The V and J genes are TRBV12-3 or TRBV12-4 and TRBJ1-4, with D unclear. V lost 3 bases and J 5 bases, leaving 7 bases between the germline ends. CDR3 size: 13 residues. The CDR3 sequence: CASSLIGNEKLFF. The CDR3 nucleotides read TGTGCCAGCAGTTTGATTGGGAATGAAAAACTGTTTTTT.

The table lists this clonotype with a few counts. This chain connects TRBV7-6 to TRBJ2-7; 7 nucleotides align to TRBD2. Losses at the gene ends were 5 bases for V and 4 bases for J; bases not matched to a gene: 8. Germline loops: CDR1 SGHVS, CDR2 FNYEAQ. The CDR3 is 14 amino acids. The CDR3 sequence is CASSPPGGRYEQYF. The CDR3 region has the DNA TGTGCCAGCAGCCCCCCGGGAGGCCGGTACGAGCAGTACTTC. Using reference TRBV7-6 and TRBJ2-7 for the parts outside the CDR3, the full variable domain is GAGVSQSPRYKVTKRGQDVALRCDPISGHVSLYWYRQALGQGPEFLTYFNYEAQQDKSGLPNDRFSAERPEGSISTLTIQRTEQRDSAMYRCASSPPGGRYEQYFGPGTRLTVT.

The sample holds many counts of this clonotype. V gene TRBV7-2 combines with J gene TRBJ2-5, with D perhaps matching TRBD2 (6 bases). Germline V gene data show CDR1 as SGHTA and CDR2 as FQGNSA. The V and J ends lost 0 bases and 2 bases respectively, with 13 bases between them. CDR3 size: 16 residues. The CDR3 bases are TGTGCCAGCAGCTTAGCCGGGACTGCGATTCAAGAGACCCAGTACTTC. Amino acid sequence: CASSLAGTAIQETQYF.

This sequence joins TRBV5-1 and TRBJ2-1; the match to TRBD2 covers 8 bases. The junction had 6 bases not matched to a gene; V was cut back by 0 bases and J by 7 bases. This CDR3 is 15 amino acids long. The V gene's germline CDR1 is SGHRS and CDR2 YFSETQ. CDR3 nucleotide sequence: TGCGCCAGCAGCTTGGGTAACGGGGGGGCGAATGAGCAGTTCTTC. This gives the protein CASSLGNGGANEQFF.

This clonotype was recorded many times. The chain carries TRBV15 and TRBJ2-1; 15 bases align to TRBD2. The CDR3 is made up of 16 amino acids. The trim removed 0 bases at V and 8 bases at J, leaving 2 bases unmatched. Germline values: CDR1 LNHNV, CDR2 YYDKDF (reference sequence). CDR3 DNA: TGTGCCACCAGCAGAGATCGGACTAGCGGGGGGGATGAGCAGTTCTTC. It is translated as CATSRDRTSGGDEQFF.

The V gene is TRBV7-6, the J gene TRBJ2-3, with D unclear. This CDR3 spans 12 amino acids. Trimming removed 2 bases from V and 6 bases from J, with 6 bases in between. Per the germline V gene, CDR1 is SGHVS and CDR2 is FNYEAQ. The DNA of the CDR3 is TGTGCCAGCAGCTTATCCAAGGATACGCAGTATTTT. The encoded protein is CASSLSKDTQYF.

The sample holds many counts of this clonotype. The chain couples TRBV12-3 or TRBV12-4 to TRBJ2-1; D uncertain. The CDR3 contains 12 residues. The V end lost 9 bases, the J end lost 6 bases, and 12 bases lay between the germline ends. CDR3 DNA: TGTGCCAGTGGCGTCGTGACCAATGAGCAGTTCTTC. Its protein is CASGVVTNEQFF.

V and J are TRBV23-1 and TRBJ2-7; 13 bases are a match to TRBD2. TRBV23-1 is given ORF status, its function remaining uncertain. The CDR3 length is 15 residues. Germline trimming cut 6 bases from V and 7 bases from J; bases unmatched to any gene: 9. For the CDR3, the DNA is TGCGCCAGCAGAACTAGCGGGAGGGATCCTGGAGAGCAGTACTTC. This translates into CASRTSGRDPGEQYF.

The chain joins TRBV7-4 to TRBJ1-4; 8 bases are shared with TRBD1. With 5 bases clipped from V and 7 bases from J, the junction kept 9 bases outside the gene matches. Germline V gene lookup returns CDR1 SGHVT and CDR2 SQSDAQ. This CDR3 has 15 residues. This CDR3 is CASSPKGQAGEKLFF. In nucleotides, the CDR3 is TGTGCCAGCAGCCCAAAGGGACAGGCCGGTGAAAAACTGTTTTTT.

The chain combines TRBV15 with TRBJ1-4; D perhaps matches TRBD1 (6 bases). Germline V CDR1 and CDR2: LNHNV, YYDKDF (reference sequence). The CDR3 consists of 16 residues. Trimming cost V 5 bases and J 5 bases, with 18 bases left between them. CDR3 sequence reads: CATSATQTGVNEKLFF. CDR3 nucleotide sequence: TGTGCCACCAGCGCAACTCAGACAGGCGTGAATGAAAAACTGTTTTTT. The complete variable domain, with remaining parts taken from reference TRBV15 and TRBJ1-4, reads DAMVIQNPRYQVTQFGKPVTLSCSQTLNHNVMYWYQQKSSQAPKLLFHYYDKDFNNEADTPDNFQSRRPNTSFCFLDIRSPGLGDTAMYLCATSATQTGVNEKLFFGSGTQLSVL.

The sample holds a few counts of this clonotype. The chain recombines TRBV5-1 with TRBJ2-5; no reliable D call. CDR1 is SGHRS, CDR2 YFSETQ, per germline. V was pared by 2 bases and J by 4 bases, with 12 bases between. CDR3 length: 14 amino acids. This chain's CDR3 is CASSLQQPTETQYF. In DNA, the CDR3 is TGCGCCAGCAGCTTACAGCAACCAACAGAGACCCAGTACTTC.

The J gene is TRBJ1-5, the V gene TRBV20-1; no clear D. The germline CDR1 and CDR2 sequences are DFQATT and SNEGSKA (reference sequence). CDR3 length: 12 residues. Between the trimmed V and J ends, which lost 3 bases and 0 bases, there was a span of 3 bases. Written as DNA, the CDR3 is TGCAGTGCTAGGTATAGCAATCAGCCCCAGCATTTT. This translates into CSARYSNQPQHF.

This chain uses TRBV7-6 with TRBJ2-5, with 12 bases that match TRBD2. The length of the CDR3 is 16 residues. Losses at the gene ends were 4 bases for V and 5 bases for J; bases not matched to a gene: 8. Germline CDR1 reads SGHVS; CDR2 reads FNYEAQ. The CDR3 sequence: CASSSPLAGGPETQYF. The DNA for the CDR3 is TGTGCCAGCAGCTCTCCTCTAGCGGGGGGGCCGGAGACCCAGTACTTC.

This clonotype was seen a few times. The gene calls are TRBV10-3 and TRBJ2-3; D gene unclear. Germline V gene data show CDR1 as ENHRY and CDR2 as SYGVKD. The CDR3 runs to 13 residues. Trimming took off 6 bases at V and 2 bases at J, with 9 bases between the two ends. CDR3 protein: CAISPSATDTQYF. The DNA for the CDR3 is TGTGCCATCAGCCCCTCGGCCACAGATACGCAGTATTTT.

This clonotype was detected only once. The chain employs TRBV7-6 and TRBJ2-5, with 12 bases lining up with TRBD2. The CDR3 consists of 16 residues. The junction had 4 bases not matched to a gene; V was cut back by 3 bases and J by 2 bases. The germline V gene has CDR1 SGHVS and CDR2 FNYEAQ. In nucleotides, the CDR3 is TGTGCCAGCAGCTTCCAACTAGCGGGGGGACAAGAGACCCAGTACTTC. This translates into CASSFQLAGGQETQYF.

A single count supports this clonotype. This chain links TRBV12-3 or TRBV12-4 with TRBJ2-1, with D unresolved. V dropped 4 bases and J dropped 2 bases, with 9 bases sitting between them. The length of the CDR3 is 14 residues. CDR3 residues: CASSYGVPYNEQFF. DNA of the CDR3: TGTGCCAGCAGTTATGGGGTACCCTACAATGAGCAGTTCTTC.

This clonotype was counted at least ten times. J is TRBJ2-1 and V is TRBV5-1, with 11 bases lining up with TRBD2. Germline loops: CDR1 SGHRS, CDR2 YFSETQ. Unmatched junction bases numbered 2, after V lost 1 base and J lost 8 bases. The CDR3 covers 14 residues. CDR3 sequence: CASSLRGLADEQFF. Written as DNA, the CDR3 is TGCGCCAGCAGCTTGCGGGGACTAGCGGATGAGCAGTTCTTC.

The rearrangement links TRBV11-3 to TRBJ2-1, with 13 bases aligning to TRBD2. The CDR3 is made up of 18 amino acids. The V gene end was trimmed by 0 bases and the J gene end by 3 bases; junction bases not matched to a gene: 5. Germline CDR1 is SGHNT and CDR2 is YENEEA. CDR3 sequence (DNA): TGTGCCAGCAGCTTAGATACTAGCGGGGGGGCCGGCTACAATGAGCAGTTCTTC. Its translation: CASSLDTSGGAGYNEQFF.

The chain links TRBV28 to TRBJ1-5; 8 bases fit TRBD1. CDR3 size: 14 residues. Germline V gene sequence: CDR1 MDHEN, CDR2 SYDVKM. V dropped 7 bases and J dropped 3; count of bases not matched to a gene: 5. The CDR3 DNA is TGTGCCAGCAACAGGGGGAATAACAATCAGCCCCAGCATTTT. Translated, it gives CASNRGNNNQPQHF.

The genes are TRBV2 and TRBJ2-7; D is possibly TRBD1 or TRBD2 (5 bases each). V was clipped by 8 bases and J by 2 bases, with 10 bases between them. This CDR3 contains 12 residues. Germline V gene sequence: CDR1 SNHLY, CDR2 FYNNEI. The DNA of the CDR3 is TGTGCCAGCCTTTTGGGACCCTACGAGCAGTACTTC. Translation: CASLLGPYEQYF.

This clonotype was recorded a few times. The V call is TRBV20-1, the J call TRBJ2-5; D is possibly TRBD2 (5 bases). Trimming left V 5 bases short and J 9 bases short, with 10 bases between. This CDR3 comprises 10 residues. Per the germline V gene, CDR1 is DFQATT and CDR2 is SNEGSKA (reference sequence). The CDR3 spells CSAGFGAQYF. The CDR3 nucleotides are TGCAGTGCTGGCTTCGGGGCCCAGTACTTC.

This clonotype was detected only a few times. The CDR3 here is CASSFATGTEAFF. In DNA form, the CDR3 reads TGTGCCAGCAGTTTCGCTACGGGGACTGAAGCTTTCTTT. The chain combines TRBV12-3 or TRBV12-4 with TRBJ1-1; D not resolved. The CDR3 covers 13 residues. Trimming took off 3 bases at V and 5 bases at J, with 10 bases between the two ends.

This chain links TRBV7-8 with TRBJ1-4, with D possibly being TRBD1 (6 bases). Germline CDR1 and CDR2: SGHVS and FQNEAQ. The germline V and J ends were trimmed by 5 bases and 5 bases, with 18 bases remaining between them. The CDR3 totals 16 residues. CDR3 DNA: TGTGCCAGCAGCCAGCGTCACAGGGACTTAAATGAAAAACTGTTTTTT. Translation gives CASSQRHRDLNEKLFF.

Many counts were recorded for this clonotype. The junction shows a germline mismatch at one end, possibly a read error. The rearrangement uses TRBV7-9 and TRBJ1-1; the D is unclear. The CDR3 extends over 12 amino acids. The V gene's germline CDR1 is SEHNR and CDR2 FQNEAQ (reference sequence). DNA for the CDR3: TGCGCCAGCAGCCAGGCGAACACTGAAGCTTTCTTT. This codes for CASSQANTEAFF.

In its sample, this clonotype was seen a few times. V is TRBV12-3 or TRBV12-4 and J is TRBJ2-7; 8 positions agree with TRBD1. The CDR3 has 14 residues. Trimming removed 6 bases from V and 3 bases from J; junction bases left unmatched: 7. CDR3 coding DNA: TGTGCCAGCAGCCTACAGGGGGTTGACTACGAGCAGTACTTC. Its protein is CASSLQGVDYEQYF.

In regard to this clonotype: One junction end does not reproduce the germline sequence, and a read error may be involved. The chain carries TRBV23-1 and TRBJ2-6, with D perhaps TRBD1 (5 bases). TRBV23-1 is noted as an ORF with a role that remains uncertain. CDR3 length: 13 residues. CDR3 nucleotide sequence: TGCGCCAGCAGTCACCCTGGGGCCAACATCCTGACTTTC. Residues: CASSHPGANILTF.

This clonotype was seen more than once but under ten times. CDR3 sequence: CASSFRGANYGYTF. The DNA for the CDR3 is TGTGCCAGCAGTTTTCGGGGGGCAAACTATGGCTACACCTTC. The chain links TRBV12-3 or TRBV12-4 to TRBJ1-2; TRBD1 might be the D (6 bases). V was pared by 3 bases and J by 2 bases, with 10 bases between. The CDR3 covers 14 residues.

This clonotype was seen a handful of times. The chain carries TRBV14 and TRBJ2-7; D unresolved. Germline values: CDR1 SGHDN, CDR2 FVKESK. There are 15 residues in the CDR3. V lost 5 bases and J lost 2, with 16 bases in between. CDR3 bases: TGTGCCAGCAGCAGTGATGGCCTGCTCACCTACGAGCAGTACTTC. Its protein product is CASSSDGLLTYEQYF.

The chain links TRBV20-1 to TRBJ1-5; a weak D match, TRBD1 (5 bases). CDR1 DFQATT and CDR2 SNEGSKA come from the germline V gene (reference sequence). V lost 6 bases to trimming and J lost 4 bases, with 13 bases between them. The CDR3 consists of 13 residues. The CDR3 DNA follows: TGCAGTGCCCGGAGGGGAACAAATCAGCCCCAGCATTTT. This codes for CSARRGTNQPQHF.